The next 5 T cell receptor beta chains were all read from a single sample in a study of blood T cell repertoires in COVID-19. Clones were sequenced by immunoSEQ multiplex PCR, and TCRdb holds only the in-frame ones, with some missing. This sample carries around 200,000 clones, 65% to 80% of them seen once, and the ten largest clones take around an eighth. Sequencing was done on a sample of peripheral blood. These receptors all stem from a woman in her fifties or sixties with acute or convalescent COVID-19.

This clone came up a few times. This chain's CDR3 is CASSQGGLAGRSNYNEQFF. The CDR3 DNA reads TGTGCCAGCAGCCAAGGAGGTCTAGCGGGCCGTTCGAATTACAATGAGCAGTTCTTC. The chain combines TRBV14 with TRBJ2-1; 8 bases agree with TRBD2. Germline-derived CDR1 and CDR2 are SGHDN and FVKESK. J lost 4 bases, V lost 1 base, and 15 bases had no gene match. The CDR3 sequence is 19 residues long. Together with reference TRBV14 and TRBJ2-1, the CDR3 gives the full variable domain: EAGVTQFPSHSVIEKGQTVTLRCDPISGHDNLYWYRRVMGKEIKFLLHFVKESKQDESGMPNNRFLAERTGGTYSTLKVQPAELEDSGVYFCASSQGGLAGRSNYNEQFFGPGTRLTVL.

The V call is TRBV3-1 (or the pseudogene TRBV3-2), the J call TRBJ2-7; 9 bases fit TRBD2. This CDR3 is 18 amino acids long. The germline V gene encodes CDR1 LGHDT and CDR2 YNNKEL (reference sequence). Trimming took 4 bases from V and 3 from J; bases not matched to a gene: 16. The CDR3 loop reads CASSPSGRGGSFNYEQYF. CDR3 DNA sequence: TGTGCCAGCAGCCCTTCCGGGCGGGGGGGTTCTTTCAACTACGAGCAGTACTTC.

The chain combines TRBV28 with TRBJ2-5; D is possibly TRBD2 (5 bases). Trimming pared 5 bases from V and 0 bases from J, leaving 13 bases between. The length of the CDR3 is 15 residues. Germline V lookup: CDR1 MDHEN, CDR2 SYDVKM. CDR3 residues: CASSPYERYQETQYF. The DNA for the CDR3 is TGTGCCAGCAGTCCATACGAGCGGTACCAAGAGACCCAGTACTTC.

The V and J genes are TRBV30 and TRBJ2-7; 7 bases line up with TRBD1. CDR1 and CDR2 from the germline V gene are GTSNPN and SVGIG (reference sequence). Germline trimming cut 1 base from V and 7 bases from J; bases unmatched to any gene: 7. The CDR3 has 13 residues. CDR3 region: CAWSGDRAREQYF. CDR3 nucleotides: TGTGCCTGGAGTGGAGACAGGGCGCGGGAGCAGTACTTC.

The chain recombines TRBV21-1 with TRBJ1-2; TRBD1 was called by the table and not checked on the DNA. TRBV21-1 is a pseudogene locus. The CDR3 has 15 residues. This CDR3 reads CASSKTDREQSGYTF. CDR3 in DNA: TGTGCCAGCAGCAAAACAGACAGGGAACAGTCTGGCTACACCTTC.